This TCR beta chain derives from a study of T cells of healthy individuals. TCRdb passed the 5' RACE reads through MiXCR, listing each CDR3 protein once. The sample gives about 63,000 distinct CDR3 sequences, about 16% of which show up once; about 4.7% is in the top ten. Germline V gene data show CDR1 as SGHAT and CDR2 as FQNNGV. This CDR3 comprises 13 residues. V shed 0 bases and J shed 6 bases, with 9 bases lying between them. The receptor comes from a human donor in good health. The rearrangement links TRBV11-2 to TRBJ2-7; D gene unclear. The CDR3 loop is CASSLDLGGEQYF. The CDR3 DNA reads TGTGCCAGCAGCTTAGATTTGGGTGGCGAGCAGTACTTC. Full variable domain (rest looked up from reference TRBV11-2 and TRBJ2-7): EAGVAQSPRYKIIEKRQSVAFWCNPISGHATLYWYQQILGQGPKLLIQFQNNGVVDDSQLPKDRFSAERLKGVDSTLKIQPAKLEDSAVYLCASSLDLGGEQYFGPGTRLTVT.